The present T cell receptor (beta chain) was sequenced within a study of T-cell reconstitution after alpha-beta-depleted transplantation in children. TCRbeta library preparation incorporated unique molecular identifiers. TCRdb redid the calling of the PCR reads with MiXCR, one entry per CDR3 protein. The sample records hundreds of thousands of distinct CDR3 sequences, less than 15% being singletons. This clonotype was observed at least ten times. The germline V gene encodes CDR1 SGHVS and CDR2 FQNEAQ. The CDR3 contains 14 residues. Trimming cost V 0 bases and J 7 bases; bases outside gene matches: 6. This specimen consisted of PBMCs, obtained before TCRalphabeta/CD19-depleted stem cell transplant. The genes are TRBV7-8 and TRBJ2-7, with 7 positions matching TRBD1. This sequence was found in a girl aged 2-10 years with congenital amegakaryocytic thrombocytopenia, due to receive a stem cell transplant. CDR3 region: CASSLALRGSEQYF. The DNA for the CDR3 is TGTGCCAGCAGCTTAGCTCTCAGGGGGAGTGAGCAGTACTTC.